Listed below are T cell receptor beta chains from one sample, sequenced in a study of glioma-infiltrating T cells. MiXCR, applied by TCRdb to the multiplex PCR reads, yields one record per CDR3 protein. The data contain a few hundred thousand distinct CDR3 sequences, approximately 42% of them singletons. Source material: glioma tissue, nonneoplastic brain tissue, or PBMCs (not recorded which). These TCRs come from a human donor with low-grade glioma or glioblastoma, undergoing nonglioma brain surgery, or in good health (not recorded which). The CDR3 runs from the conserved cysteine through the conserved F or W. A D gene is named only where the DNA matches it firmly. Size values are once, few and many counts, or a class for expanded clones, and some rows have none.

TRBD2	NA	TRBV28	TRBJ2-5	CASSFIGLAPTESQYF	TGTGCCAGCAGTTTCATCGGACTAGCCCCCACAGAGAGCCAGTACTTC
NA	many	TRBV27	TRBJ2-7	CASSLALPYEQYF	TGTGCCAGCAGCTTGGCGCTTCCCTACGAGCAGTACTTC
TRBD2	NA	TRBV4-1	TRBJ2-1	CASSQDPASGRQFF	TGCGCCAGCAGCCAAGATCCGGCTAGCGGGAGGCAGTTCTTC
NA	NA	TRBV7-2	TRBJ1-4	CASSSRHLREKLFF	TGTGCCAGCAGCTCTCGACACCTTAGGGAAAAACTGTTTTTT
NA	many	TRBV27	TRBJ1-2	CASSLVGNYGYTF	TGTGCCAGCAGTTTAGTGGGTAACTATGGCTACACCTTC
NA	many	TRBV4-1	TRBJ1-5	CASSHRSSNQPQHF	TGCGCCAGCAGCCATAGAAGCAGCAATCAGCCCCAGCATTTT
NA	NA	TRBV2	TRBJ1-2	CASSEGPGDYGYTF	TGTGCCAGCAGTGAAGGTCCAGGGGACTATGGCTACACCTTC
NA	many	TRBV4-2	TRBJ2-6	CASSHWESSGANVLTF	TGTGCCAGCAGCCACTGGGAGTCGTCTGGGGCCAACGTCCTGACTTTC
NA	many	TRBV6-1	TRBJ2-3	CASSTRDSTDTQYF	TGTGCCAGCAGCACCAGGGACAGCACAGATACGCAGTATTTT
NA	NA	TRBV29-1	TRBJ2-5	CSVQGSAETQYF	TGCAGCGTCCAGGGGAGCGCAGAGACCCAGTACTTC
NA	NA	TRBV7-8	TRBJ2-1	CASSLDRAKFDQFF	TGTGCCAGCAGCTTAGACCGGGCTAAATTTGATCAGTTCTTC
NA	once	TRBV14	TRBJ2-5	CASSQVGRQTQETQYF	TGTGCCAGCAGCCAAGTAGGGCGACAGACTCAAGAGACCCAGTACTTC
TRBD1	many	TRBV20-1	TRBJ1-1	CSAYRGGALNTEAFF	TGCAGTGCTTACAGGGGGGGAGCCCTGAACACTGAAGCTTTCTTT
NA	NA	TRBV12-3/TRBV12-4	TRBJ1-4	CASRDSTSAEKLFF	TGTGCCAGCAGAGACAGCACCTCGGCCGAAAAACTGTTTTTT
NA	many	TRBV28	TRBJ1-4	CASSATGSANEKLFF	TGTGCCAGCAGTGCCACAGGGTCGGCTAATGAAAAACTGTTTTTT
NA	NA	TRBV11-2	TRBJ2-7	CASSLTAGLGDYEQYF	TGTGCCAGCAGCTTAACTGCGGGATTGGGGGACTACGAGCAGTACTTC
NA	NA	TRBV28	TRBJ2-3	CASSLTTTSTDTQYF	TGTGCCAGCAGCCTTACAACTACTAGCACAGATACGCAGTATTTT
TRBD2	few	TRBV19	TRBJ2-1	CASSISSSGSRYNEQFF	TGTGCCAGTAGTATTTCCTCCAGCGGGAGCCGCTACAATGAGCAGTTCTTC
TRBD2	NA	TRBV11-2	TRBJ2-3	CASSLALAGGPEDTQYF	TGTGCCAGCAGCTTAGCTCTAGCGGGAGGGCCGGAAGATACGCAGTATTTT
NA	NA	TRBV28	TRBJ1-2	CASSLRGGAASGYTF	TGTGCCAGCAGCCTTCGGGGGGGGGCAGCGAGTGGCTACACCTTC
NA	NA	TRBV12-3/TRBV12-4	TRBJ2-7	CASQTGAGGEQYF	TGTGCCAGCCAGACAGGGGCGGGAGGCGAGCAGTACTTC
NA	NA	TRBV5-1	TRBJ2-3	CASSRGPPGGTDTQYF	TGCGCCAGCAGCCGGGGTCCGCCCGGAGGCACAGATACGCAGTATTTT
TRBD1	few	TRBV4-2	TRBJ2-7	CASSLQGTGTYEQYF	TGTGCCAGCAGCCTCCAGGGGACAGGGACCTACGAGCAGTACTTC
TRBD2	NA	TRBV7-2	TRBJ2-5	CASILGPGLAEDQETQYF	TGTGCCAGCATCTTAGGTCCCGGACTAGCGGAAGATCAAGAGACCCAGTACTTC
TRBD2	many	TRBV20-1	TRBJ2-1	CSATTSGAYNEQFF	TGCAGTGCCACGACTAGCGGAGCTTACAATGAGCAGTTCTTC
NA	NA	TRBV29-1	TRBJ2-1	CSVETVSYNEQFF	TGCAGCGTTGAAACGGTGTCCTACAATGAGCAGTTCTTC
TRBD1	NA	TRBV29-1	TRBJ2-7	CSVEHTGGVYEQYF	TGCAGCGTTGAACACACAGGGGGAGTCTACGAGCAGTACTTC
TRBD1	NA	TRBV12-3/TRBV12-4	TRBJ1-1	CASSESGQGNAEAFF	TGTGCCAGCAGCGAATCTGGACAGGGGAACGCTGAAGCTTTCTTT
NA	NA	TRBV20-1	TRBJ2-7	CSATVGGGYEQYF	TGCAGTGCTACGGTGGGAGGAGGGTACGAGCAGTACTTC
NA	NA	TRBV7-6	TRBJ1-2	CASSQEPNRAGDYGYTF	TGTGCCAGCAGCCAAGAACCAAACAGGGCCGGAGACTATGGCTACACCTTC
TRBD1	NA	TRBV4-2	TRBJ2-3	CASSQGGQGSTDTQYF	TGTGCCAGCAGCCAGGGCGGACAGGGGAGCACAGATACGCAGTATTTT
NA	many	TRBV28	TRBJ1-1	CASRGYMNTEAFF	TGTGCCAGCAGAGGCTACATGAACACTGAAGCTTTCTTT
TRBD1	NA	TRBV20-1	TRBJ2-7	CSASPGTGIRCERYF	TGCAGTGCTAGCCCCGGGACAGGAATTCGCTGCGAGCGGTACTTC
TRBD1	NA	TRBV5-1	TRBJ2-2	CASSLGDRAGTGELFF	TGCGCCAGCAGCTTAGGTGACAGGGCAGGCACCGGGGAGCTGTTTTTT
TRBD2	many	TRBV20-1	TRBJ2-7	CSASSSGGTYEQYF	TGCAGTGCTAGTTCTAGCGGGGGTACCTACGAGCAGTACTTC
NA	few	TRBV7-2	TRBJ1-4	CASSPTAAGRRPFF	TGTGCCAGCAGCCCAACGGCAGCGGGGAGGCGTCCGTTTTTT
NA	NA	TRBV7-2	TRBJ2-1	CASSLEARWATYNEQFF	TGTGCCAGCAGCTTGGAGGCCAGGTGGGCCACCTACAATGAGCAGTTCTTC
NA	few	TRBV10-2	TRBJ2-7	CASSENEQYF	TGCGCCAGCAGTGAGAACGAGCAGTACTTC
TRBD1	many	TRBV20-1	TRBJ1-2	CSAEDRGANYGYTF	TGCAGTGCTGAGGACAGGGGAGCCAACTATGGCTACACCTTC
NA	NA	TRBV6-2/TRBV6-3	TRBJ1-1	CASSPTQNTGAFF	TGTGCCAGCAGTCCCACACAGAACACTGGAGCTTTCTTT
NA	once	TRBV20-1	TRBJ2-3	CSARASSREDTQYF	TGCAGTGCCCGGGCGTCTAGTAGGGAAGATACGCAGTATTTT
TRBD1	NA	TRBV28	TRBJ2-5	CASSRTGWETQYF	TGTGCCAGCAGTCGGACAGGGTGGGAGACCCAGTACTTC
NA	NA	TRBV4-1	TRBJ2-7	CASSQDAGAFYEQYF	TGCGCCAGCAGCCAAGATGCCGGGGCCTTCTACGAGCAGTACTTC
TRBD1	few	TRBV18	TRBJ2-5	CASSSTGGEETQYF	TGTGCCAGCTCGTCGACAGGGGGCGAAGAGACCCAGTACTTC
NA	few	TRBV20-1	TRBJ2-2	CSASPGAGDTGELFF	TGCAGTGCTTCCCCTGGGGCGGGTGACACCGGGGAGCTGTTTTTT
NA	NA	TRBV10-3	TRBJ2-1	CAISTEPRHEQFF	TGTGCCATCAGTACAGAACCTCGGCATGAGCAGTTCTTC
NA	many	TRBV7-2	TRBJ1-5	CASSFQGISGQPQHF	TGTGCCAGCAGCTTCCAGGGTATTTCAGGGCAGCCCCAGCATTTT
NA	many	TRBV27	TRBJ2-1	CASSLSAGTHLYNEQFF	TGTGCCAGCAGTTTATCCGCAGGGACCCATCTGTACAATGAGCAGTTCTTC
NA	NA	TRBV9	TRBJ2-3	CASSVATDTQYF	TGTGCCAGCAGCGTAGCGACAGATACGCAGTATTTT
TRBD2	many	TRBV20-1	TRBJ2-3	CSATSGSTDTQYF	TGCAGTGCTACTAGCGGGAGCACAGATACGCAGTATTTT
NA	once	TRBV4-2	TRBJ2-1	CASSQGTGPATGSHEQFF	TGTGCCAGCAGCCAAGGCACAGGCCCTGCCACAGGTTCCCATGAGCAGTTCTTC
NA	few	TRBV4-2	TRBJ1-3	CASSPTRWDTGNTIYF	TGTGCCAGCAGCCCCACCAGATGGGACACTGGAAACACCATATATTTT
NA	NA	TRBV12-3/TRBV12-4	TRBJ1-5	CASSLGQFYQPQHF	TGTGCCAGCAGTTTAGGACAGTTTTATCAGCCCCAGCATTTT
NA	many	TRBV6-6	TRBJ1-3	CASSYWGIAGNTIYF	TGTGCCAGCAGTTACTGGGGTATTGCTGGAAACACCATATATTTT